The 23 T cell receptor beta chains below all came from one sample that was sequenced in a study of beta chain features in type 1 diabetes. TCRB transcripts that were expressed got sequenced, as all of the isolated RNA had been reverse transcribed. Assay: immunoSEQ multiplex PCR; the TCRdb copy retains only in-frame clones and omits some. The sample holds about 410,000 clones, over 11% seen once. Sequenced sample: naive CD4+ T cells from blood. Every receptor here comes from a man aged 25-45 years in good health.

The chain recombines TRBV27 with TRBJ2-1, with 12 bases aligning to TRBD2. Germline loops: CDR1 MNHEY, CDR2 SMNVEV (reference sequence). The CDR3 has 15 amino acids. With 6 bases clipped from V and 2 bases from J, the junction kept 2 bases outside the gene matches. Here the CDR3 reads CASSRLAGAYNEQFF. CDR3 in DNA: TGTGCCAGCAGCCGACTAGCGGGAGCCTACAATGAGCAGTTCTTC.

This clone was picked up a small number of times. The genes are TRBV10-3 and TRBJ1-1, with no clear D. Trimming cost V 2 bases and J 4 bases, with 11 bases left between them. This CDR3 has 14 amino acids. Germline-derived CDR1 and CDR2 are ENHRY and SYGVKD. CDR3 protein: CAISEDRGSTEAFF. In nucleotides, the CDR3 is TGTGCCATCAGTGAGGATCGAGGGAGCACTGAAGCTTTCTTT.

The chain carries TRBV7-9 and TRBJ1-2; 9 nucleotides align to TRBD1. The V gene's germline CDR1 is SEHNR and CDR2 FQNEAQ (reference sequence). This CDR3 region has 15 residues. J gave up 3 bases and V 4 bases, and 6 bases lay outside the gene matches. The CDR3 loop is CASSSGTGQYYGYTF. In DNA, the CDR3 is TGTGCCAGCAGCTCAGGGACAGGGCAGTACTATGGCTACACCTTC.

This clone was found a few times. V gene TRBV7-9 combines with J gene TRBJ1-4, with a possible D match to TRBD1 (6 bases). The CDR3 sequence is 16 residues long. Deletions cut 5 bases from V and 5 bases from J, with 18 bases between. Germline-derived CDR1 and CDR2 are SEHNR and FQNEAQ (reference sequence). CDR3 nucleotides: TGTGCCAGCAGCGTCCTTTACCGGGACAAGAATGAAAAACTGTTTTTT. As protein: CASSVLYRDKNEKLFF. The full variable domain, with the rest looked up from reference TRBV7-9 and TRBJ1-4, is DTGVSQNPRHKITKRGQNVTFRCDPISEHNRLYWYRQTLGQGPEFLTYFQNEAQLEKSRLLSDRFSAERPKGSFSTLEIQRTEQGDSAMYLCASSVLYRDKNEKLFFGSGTQLSVL.

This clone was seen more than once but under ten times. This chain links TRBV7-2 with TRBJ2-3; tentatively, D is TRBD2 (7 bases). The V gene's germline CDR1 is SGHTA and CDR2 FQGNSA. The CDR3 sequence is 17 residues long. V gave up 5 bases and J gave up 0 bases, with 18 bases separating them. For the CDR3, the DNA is TGTGCCAGCAGCACCCACCTTCGGGGGGCTAGCACAGATACGCAGTATTTT. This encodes CASSTHLRGASTDTQYF.

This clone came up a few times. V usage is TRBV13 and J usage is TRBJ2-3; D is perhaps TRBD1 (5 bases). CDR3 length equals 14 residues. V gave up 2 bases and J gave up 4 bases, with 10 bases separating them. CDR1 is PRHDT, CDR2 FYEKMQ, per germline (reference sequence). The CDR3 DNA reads TGTGCCAGCAGCTTAACACAGGTGGCAGATACGCAGTATTTT. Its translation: CASSLTQVADTQYF.

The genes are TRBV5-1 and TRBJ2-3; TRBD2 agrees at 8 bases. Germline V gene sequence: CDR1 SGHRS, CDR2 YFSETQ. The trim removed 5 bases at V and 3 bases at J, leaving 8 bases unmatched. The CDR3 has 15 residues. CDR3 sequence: CASSSGTSMTDTQYF. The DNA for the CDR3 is TGCGCCAGCAGTTCCGGGACTAGTATGACAGATACGCAGTATTTT.

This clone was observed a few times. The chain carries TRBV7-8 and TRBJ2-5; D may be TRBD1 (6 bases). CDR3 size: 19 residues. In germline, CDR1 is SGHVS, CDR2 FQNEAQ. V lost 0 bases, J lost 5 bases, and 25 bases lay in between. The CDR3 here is CASSLAIYKITGWRETQYF. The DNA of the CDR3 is TGTGCCAGCAGCTTAGCGATTTATAAGATCACAGGGTGGCGGGAGACCCAGTACTTC.

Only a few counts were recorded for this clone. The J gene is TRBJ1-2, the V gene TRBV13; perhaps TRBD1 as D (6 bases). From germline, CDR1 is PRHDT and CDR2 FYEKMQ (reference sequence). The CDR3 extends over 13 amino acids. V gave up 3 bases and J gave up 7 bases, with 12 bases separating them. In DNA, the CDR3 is TGTGCCAGCAGCTTGACAGGCCCGTTTGGCTACACCTTC. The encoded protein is CASSLTGPFGYTF.

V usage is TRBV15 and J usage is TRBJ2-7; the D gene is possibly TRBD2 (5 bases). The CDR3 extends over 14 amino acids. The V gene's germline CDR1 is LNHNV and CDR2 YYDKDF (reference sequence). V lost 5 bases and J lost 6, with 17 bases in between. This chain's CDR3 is CATSSRRGTGEQYF. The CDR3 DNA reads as TGTGCCACCAGCTCTCGCCGGGGAACCGGCGAGCAGTACTTC.

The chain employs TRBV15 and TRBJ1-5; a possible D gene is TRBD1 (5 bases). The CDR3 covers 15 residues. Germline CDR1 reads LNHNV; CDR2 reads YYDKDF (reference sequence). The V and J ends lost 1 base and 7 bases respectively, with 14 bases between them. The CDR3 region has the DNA TGTGCCACCAGCAGAGTGCAGGGTCGGGACCAGCCCCAGCATTTT. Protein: CATSRVQGRDQPQHF.

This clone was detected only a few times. The CDR3: CAIMETSGTRMFF. In DNA form, the CDR3 reads TGTGCCATCATGGAGACTAGCGGGACTCGTATGTTCTTC. The chain combines TRBV10-3 with TRBJ2-1, with 11 bases identical to TRBD2. This CDR3 has 13 residues. V lost 7 bases, J lost 15 bases, and 11 bases stayed unmatched. Per the germline V gene, CDR1 is ENHRY and CDR2 is SYGVKD.

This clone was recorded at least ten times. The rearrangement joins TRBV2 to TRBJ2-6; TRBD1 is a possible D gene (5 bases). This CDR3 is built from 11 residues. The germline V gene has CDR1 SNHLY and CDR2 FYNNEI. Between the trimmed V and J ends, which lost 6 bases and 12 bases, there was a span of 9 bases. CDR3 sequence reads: CASSRTPVLTF. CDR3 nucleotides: TGTGCCAGCAGCCGGACACCCGTCCTGACTTTC.

CDR3 DNA sequence: TGTGCCAGCAGCATCGATTCCGGGACCCCGAAGTACGAGCAGTACTTC. Encoded protein: CASSIDSGTPKYEQYF. The chain recombines TRBV7-8 with TRBJ2-7; perhaps D is TRBD1 or TRBD2 (5 bases each). The CDR3 covers 16 residues. Trimming left V 5 bases short and J 4 bases short, with 21 bases between. CDR1 and CDR2 (germline): SGHVS, FQNEAQ.

The DNA for the CDR3 is TGTGCCAGTAGGGGACAAGAGACCCAGTACTTC. This sequence encodes CASRGQETQYF. The chain recombines TRBV19 with TRBJ2-5; no definite D call. V lost 6 bases, J lost 2 bases, and 4 bases lay in between. Germline assignment: CDR1 LNHDA and CDR2 SQIVND (reference sequence). The CDR3 consists of 11 residues.

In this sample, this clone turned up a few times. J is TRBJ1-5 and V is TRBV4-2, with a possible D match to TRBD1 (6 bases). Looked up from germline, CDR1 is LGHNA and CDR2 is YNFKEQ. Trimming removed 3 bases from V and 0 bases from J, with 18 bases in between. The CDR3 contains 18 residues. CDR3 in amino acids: CASSHTAGTRNSNQPQHF. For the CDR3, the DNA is TGTGCCAGCAGCCATACTGCCGGGACAAGGAATAGCAATCAGCCCCAGCATTTT.

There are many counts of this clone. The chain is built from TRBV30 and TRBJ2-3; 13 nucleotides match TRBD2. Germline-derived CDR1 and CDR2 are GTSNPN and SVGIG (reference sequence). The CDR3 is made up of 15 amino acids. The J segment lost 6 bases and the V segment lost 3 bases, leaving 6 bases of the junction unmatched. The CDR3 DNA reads TGTGCCTGGAGCGGACTAGCGGGAGTCCCCGATACGCAGTATTTT. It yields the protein CAWSGLAGVPDTQYF.

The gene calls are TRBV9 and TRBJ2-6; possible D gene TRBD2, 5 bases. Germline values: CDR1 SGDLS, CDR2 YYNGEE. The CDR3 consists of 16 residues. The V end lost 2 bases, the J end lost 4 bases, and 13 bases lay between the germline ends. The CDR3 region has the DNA TGTGCCAGCAGCGTCCGCGGAGGTATCGGGGCCAACGTCCTGACTTTC. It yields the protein CASSVRGGIGANVLTF.

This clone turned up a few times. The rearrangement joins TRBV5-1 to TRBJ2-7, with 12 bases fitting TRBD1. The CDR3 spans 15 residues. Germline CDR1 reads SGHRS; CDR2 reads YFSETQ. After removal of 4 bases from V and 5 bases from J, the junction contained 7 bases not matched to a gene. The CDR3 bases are TGCGCCAGCAGCCCGCAGGGGACAGGGGGCGACGAGCAGTACGTC. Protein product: CASSPQGTGGDEQYV.

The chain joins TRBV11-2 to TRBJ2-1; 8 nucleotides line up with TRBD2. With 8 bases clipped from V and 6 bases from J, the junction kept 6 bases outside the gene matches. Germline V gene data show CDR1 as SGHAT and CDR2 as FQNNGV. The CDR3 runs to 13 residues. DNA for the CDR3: TGTGCCAGCCCCTTGGGACTAGGCAATGAGCAGTTCTTC. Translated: CASPLGLGNEQFF.

The CDR3 DNA sequence: TGCGCCAGCAGCACACAGGGTTACGAGCAGTACTTC. Translating gives CASSTQGYEQYF. The chain employs TRBV4-1 and TRBJ2-7, with D perhaps matching TRBD1 (6 bases). This CDR3 has 12 amino acids. Germline V gives CDR1 MGHRA, CDR2 YSYEKL. Trimming removed 5 bases from V and 4 bases from J, with 9 bases in between.

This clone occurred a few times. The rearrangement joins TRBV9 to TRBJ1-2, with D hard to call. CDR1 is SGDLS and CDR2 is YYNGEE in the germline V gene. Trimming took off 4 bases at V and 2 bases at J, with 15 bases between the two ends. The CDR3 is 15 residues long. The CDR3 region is CASSRQRPSNYGYTF. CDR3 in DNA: TGTGCCAGCAGCCGTCAGAGGCCCAGCAACTATGGCTACACCTTC. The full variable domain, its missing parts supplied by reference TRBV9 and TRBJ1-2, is DSGVTQTPKHLITATGQRVTLRCSPRSGDLSVYWYQQSLDQGLQFLIQYYNGEERAKGNILERFSAQQFPDLHSELNLSSLELGDSALYFCASSRQRPSNYGYTFGSGTRLTVV.

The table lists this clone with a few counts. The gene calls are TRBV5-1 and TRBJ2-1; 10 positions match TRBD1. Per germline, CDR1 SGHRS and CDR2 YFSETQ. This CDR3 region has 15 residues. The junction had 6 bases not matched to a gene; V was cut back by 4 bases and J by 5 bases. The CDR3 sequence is CASSPRQGAHNEQFF. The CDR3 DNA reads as TGCGCCAGCAGCCCAAGACAGGGGGCCCACAATGAGCAGTTCTTC.